What follows are 30 T cell receptor beta chains derived from one specimen sequenced in a study of ipilimumab plus nivolumab after autologous stem cell transplantation. TCRdb's copy holds only in-frame clones and misses some; the assay was immunoSEQ multiplex PCR. This repertoire shows over 75,000 clones, 83% found once; its top ten account for 2.2%. Source: PBMCs, taken in a trial of ipilimumab plus nivolumab as post-transplant consolidation. The receptors derive from a male donor with diffuse large B-cell lymphoma.

This CDR3 is CASSLGTSPHTQYF. In DNA form, the CDR3 reads TGCGCCAGCAGCTTAGGAACTTCTCCTCATACGCAGTATTTT. This sequence joins TRBV5-1 and TRBJ2-3; D uncertain. Germline CDR1 and CDR2: SGHRS and YFSETQ. The CDR3 runs 14 residues. Between the trimmed V and J ends, which lost 2 bases and 7 bases, there was a span of 14 bases. Complete variable domain (other parts from reference TRBV5-1 and TRBJ2-3): KAGVTQTPRYLIKTRGQQVTLSCSPISGHRSVSWYQQTPGQGLQFLFEYFSETQRNKGNFPGRFSGRQFSNSRSEMNVSTLELGDSALYLCASSLGTSPHTQYFGPGTRLTVL.

The CDR3 bases are TGTGCCAGCAGCCAACAAATCGCAACGACTAACACTGAAGCTTTCTTT. Translating gives CASSQQIATTNTEAFF. J is TRBJ1-1 and V is TRBV4-2; D gene ambiguous. The CDR3 sequence is 16 residues long. V was clipped by 2 bases and J by 2 bases, with 15 bases between them. Looked up from germline, CDR1 is LGHNA and CDR2 is YNFKEQ.

This sequence joins TRBV7-2 and TRBJ1-6; D is possibly TRBD1 (5 bases). The CDR3 runs 15 residues. V lost 5 bases to trimming and J lost 9 bases, with 17 bases between them. Germline CDR1 and CDR2: SGHTA and FQGNSA. As DNA, the CDR3 is TGTGCCAGCAGCCAGAATAGGGGCGGCATTTCACCCCTCCACTTT. This codes for CASSQNRGGISPLHF. Complete variable domain (other parts from reference TRBV7-2 and TRBJ1-6): GAGVSQSPSNKVTEKGKDVELRCDPISGHTALYWYRQSLGQGLEFLIYFQGNSAPDKSGLPSDRFSAERTGGSVSTLTIQRTQQEDSAVYLCASSQNRGGISPLHFGNGTRLTVT.

This clone appeared a few times. This chain uses TRBV2 with TRBJ1-2; 7 bases are a match to TRBD1. The V gene end was trimmed by 4 bases and the J gene end by 3 bases; junction bases not matched to a gene: 5. CDR1 SNHLY and CDR2 FYNNEI come from the germline V gene. The CDR3 loop spans 14 amino acids. CDR3 sequence reads: CASSGAGQYYGYTF. CDR3 sequence (DNA): TGTGCCAGCAGTGGGGCGGGACAGTACTATGGCTACACCTTC.

DNA for the CDR3: TGCGCCACCCGACAGGGGGTCACAGAGACCCAGTACTTC. This encodes CATRQGVTETQYF. The V gene is TRBV5-1, the J gene TRBJ2-5, with 9 bases identical to TRBD1. The J segment lost 4 bases and the V segment lost 9 bases, leaving 7 bases of the junction unmatched. Germline CDR1 and CDR2: SGHRS and YFSETQ. The CDR3 totals 13 residues. Variable domain in full (rest from reference TRBV5-1 and TRBJ2-5): KAGVTQTPRYLIKTRGQQVTLSCSPISGHRSVSWYQQTPGQGLQFLFEYFSETQRNKGNFPGRFSGRQFSNSRSEMNVSTLELGDSALYLCATRQGVTETQYFGPGTRLLVL.

The rearrangement joins TRBV5-1 to TRBJ2-1, with 8 bases matching TRBD1. The CDR3 sequence is 17 residues long. V trimming: 4 bases; J trimming: 0 bases; junction bases outside the gene matches: 9. Per germline, CDR1 SGHRS and CDR2 YFSETQ. CDR3 bases: TGCGCCAGCAGCAAACAGGGGGACTTTCCCTCCTACAATGAGCAGTTCTTC. This translates into CASSKQGDFPSYNEQFF. Looking up the rest from reference TRBV5-1 and TRBJ2-1 gives the full variable domain: KAGVTQTPRYLIKTRGQQVTLSCSPISGHRSVSWYQQTPGQGLQFLFEYFSETQRNKGNFPGRFSGRQFSNSRSEMNVSTLELGDSALYLCASSKQGDFPSYNEQFFGPGTRLTVL.

The chain couples TRBV2 to TRBJ1-1; D is possibly TRBD1 (5 bases). The CDR3 is made up of 15 amino acids. The germline V gene encodes CDR1 SNHLY and CDR2 FYNNEI. The V and J ends lost 2 bases and 11 bases respectively, with 21 bases between them. The CDR3 sequence: CASSETGGPATTAFF. CDR3 DNA sequence: TGTGCCAGCAGTGAAACGGGGGGACCGGCTACTACCGCTTTCTTT.

The rearrangement links TRBV18 to TRBJ2-5, with D maybe TRBD1 (5 bases). There are 14 residues in the CDR3. Trimming removed 0 bases at V and 2 bases at J, with 7 bases between. Germline CDR1 reads KGHSH; CDR2 reads LQKENI. CDR3 bases: TGTGCCAGCTCACCACCGACAGTACAAGAGACCCAGTACTTC. This encodes CASSPPTVQETQYF.

The rearrangement links TRBV4-2 to TRBJ1-5; D is perhaps TRBD1 (6 bases). Trimming pared 4 bases from V and 4 bases from J, leaving 11 bases between. The CDR3 has 14 residues. Germline V gene sequence: CDR1 LGHNA, CDR2 YNFKEQ. The CDR3 protein is CASSLAGDNQPQHF. CDR3 DNA sequence: TGTGCCAGCAGCCTTGCAGGGGATAATCAGCCCCAGCATTTT.

This chain uses TRBV5-4 with TRBJ1-1; D remains ambiguous. CDR1 and CDR2 (germline): SGHNT, YYREEE (reference sequence). The V gene lost 4 bases and the J gene lost 1 base, with 14 bases spanning the gap. This CDR3 spans 15 amino acids. The CDR3 DNA is TGTGCCAGCAGCCCACCCAGAGGTAGGAACACTGAAGCTTTCTTT. Translated, it gives CASSPPRGRNTEAFF.

The rearrangement links TRBV7-9 to TRBJ1-2; no clear D. Trimming took off 2 bases at V and 4 bases at J, with 5 bases between the two ends. This CDR3 comprises 12 residues. In germline, CDR1 is SEHNR, CDR2 FQNEAQ (reference sequence). The CDR3 sequence: CASSLHGYGYTF. CDR3 coding DNA: TGTGCCAGCAGCTTACATGGCTATGGCTACACCTTC.

This chain joins TRBV10-3 and TRBJ1-3; unclear D gene. V was cut by 8 bases and J by 0 bases, with 14 bases left in between. Germline V CDR1 and CDR2: ENHRY, SYGVKD. The CDR3 spans 15 residues. Written as DNA, the CDR3 is TGTGCCATCCAAAGTGACACCCGCTCTGGAAACACCATATATTTT. It specifies CAIQSDTRSGNTIYF.

The chain employs TRBV7-2 and TRBJ1-1; D call uncertain. Trimming shortened V by 1 base and J by 2 bases, and 8 bases separated the two germline ends. Looked up from germline, CDR1 is SGHTA and CDR2 is FQGNSA. This CDR3 has 14 residues. The CDR3 nucleotides are TGTGCCAGCAGCTTAGTATACGGTAACACTGAAGCTTTCTTT. Amino acid sequence: CASSLVYGNTEAFF.

The CDR3 region has the DNA TGTGCCAGTGCAGGGGGCGGGGAGACCCAGTACTTC. Protein product: CASAGGGETQYF. The chain combines TRBV19 with TRBJ2-5, with 8 positions matching TRBD1. V lost 8 bases, J lost 5 bases, and 4 bases stayed unmatched. The germline CDR1 and CDR2 sequences are LNHDA and SQIVND (reference sequence). The CDR3 runs to 12 residues.

The chain joins TRBV19 to TRBJ2-6; TRBD2 agrees at 9 bases. Looked up from germline, CDR1 is LNHDA and CDR2 is SQIVND (reference sequence). The CDR3 has 18 residues. V lost 1 base, J lost 2 bases, and 6 bases stayed unmatched. In nucleotides, the CDR3 is TGTGCCAGTAGTATAGCCCCTAGCGGGGCGGCTGGGGCCAACGTCCTGACTTTC. Translating gives CASSIAPSGAAGANVLTF.

The chain uses TRBV7-2 and TRBJ2-5; 9 bases map to TRBD1. The J call may be faulty, since TRBJ2-7 better matches the DNA end. CDR3 length: 13 amino acids. Germline V gives CDR1 SGHTA, CDR2 FQGNSA. The CDR3 protein is CASSRDRAYEQYF. Here the CDR3 DNA reads TGTGCCAGCAGCCGGGACAGGGCCTACGAGCAGTACTTC.

V gene TRBV27 combines with J gene TRBJ2-7, with TRBD1 identical over 9 bases. CDR1 and CDR2 from the germline V gene are MNHEY and SMNVEV (reference sequence). The CDR3 consists of 15 residues. The trim removed 7 bases at V and 1 base at J, leaving 8 bases unmatched. The CDR3 region has the DNA TGTGCCAGCACCTCAACCGGGACAGGGTCCTACGAGCAGTACTTC. It specifies CASTSTGTGSYEQYF.

The chain links TRBV30 to TRBJ1-6, with D uncertain. CDR3 length equals 16 residues. CDR1 and CDR2 from the germline V gene are GTSNPN and SVGIG (reference sequence). V lost 1 base, J lost 4 bases, and 14 bases lay in between. Here the CDR3 reads CAWSAPRPSYNSPLHF. CDR3 sequence (DNA): TGTGCCTGGAGTGCCCCGCGCCCGTCGTATAATTCACCCCTCCACTTT. Full variable domain (remainder filled in from reference TRBV30 and TRBJ1-6): SQTIHQWPATLVQPVGSPLSLECTVEGTSNPNLYWYRQAAGRGLQLLFYSVGIGQISSEVPQNLSASRPQDRQFILSSKKLLLSDSGFYLCAWSAPRPSYNSPLHFGNGTRLTVT.

The CDR3 coding sequence is TGTGCCAGCAGTGAGTTCGCCGGCAACACCTACGAGCAGTACTTC. Protein: CASSEFAGNTYEQYF. The V gene is TRBV25-1, the J gene TRBJ2-7; D is undetermined. The ends were cut back, 3 bases at V and 2 bases at J, with 14 bases in the middle. The CDR3 is 15 amino acids. CDR1 and CDR2 (germline): MGHDK, SYGVNS.

The rearrangement links TRBV9 to TRBJ2-7, with 7 bases matching TRBD2. The V segment lost 4 bases and the J segment 0 bases; nucleotides outside the gene matches: 7. CDR3 length: 15 residues. The germline V gene encodes CDR1 SGDLS and CDR2 YYNGEE. The CDR3 DNA reads TGTGCCAGCAGCCCCTCGGGAGGAAGCTCCTACGAGCAGTACTTC. This codes for CASSPSGGSSYEQYF.

This chain joins TRBV9 and TRBJ1-1; D unresolved. V gave up 5 bases and J gave up 1 base, with 9 bases separating them. Germline values: CDR1 SGDLS, CDR2 YYNGEE. The CDR3 has 13 residues. CDR3 residues: CASRYEENTEAFF. The CDR3 DNA reads as TGTGCCAGCAGGTACGAAGAGAACACTGAAGCTTTCTTT.

The chain joins TRBV30 to TRBJ1-1; no clear D gene. The V and J ends lost 4 bases and 7 bases respectively, with 10 bases between them. The CDR3 consists of 11 residues. CDR1 is GTSNPN and CDR2 is SVGIG in the germline V gene (reference sequence). The CDR3 sequence: CAWTDPGEAFF. The CDR3 DNA sequence: TGTGCCTGGACGGATCCGGGTGAAGCTTTCTTT.

The table lists this clone with a few counts. The genes are TRBV18 and TRBJ1-2, with TRBD1 identical over 7 bases. Germline V gene lookup returns CDR1 KGHSH and CDR2 LQKENI. V was pared by 6 bases and J by 8 bases, with 9 bases of the junction left unmatched. The CDR3 is made up of 13 amino acids. The CDR3 reads CASSLGQSSGYTF. CDR3 coding DNA: TGTGCCAGCTCCCTGGGACAGTCTAGCGGCTACACCTTC.

Of note for this clone: Other DNA sequences from this sample encode an identical CDR3 as well. The V call is TRBV19, the J call TRBJ1-2; D is ambiguous. CDR3 length: 14 amino acids. Between the trimmed V and J ends, which lost 0 bases and 3 bases, there was a span of 8 bases. CDR1 is LNHDA and CDR2 is SQIVND in the germline V gene (reference sequence). CDR3 nucleotides: TGTGCCAGTAGTATAGACCCTCGGGACTATGGCTACACCTTC. This translates into CASSIDPRDYGYTF.

This chain links TRBV5-1 with TRBJ2-1, with D perhaps assigned TRBD1 or TRBD2 (5 bases each). The CDR3 sequence is 13 residues long. Germline V gives CDR1 SGHRS, CDR2 YFSETQ. The V gene lost 0 bases and the J gene lost 5 bases, with 6 bases spanning the gap. CDR3 sequence reads: CASSLGGDNEQFF. DNA of the CDR3: TGCGCCAGCAGCTTGGGAGGGGACAATGAGCAGTTCTTC.

V and J are TRBV10-2 and TRBJ1-6, with TRBD1 matching over 7 bases. This CDR3 has 17 amino acids. V was pared by 3 bases and J by 1 base, with 6 bases of the junction left unmatched. Germline values: CDR1 WSHSY, CDR2 SAAADI. The CDR3 region has the DNA TGCGCCAGCAGTGACCAGGGACAGTTTTCCTATAATTCACCCCTCCACTTT. This codes for CASSDQGQFSYNSPLHF.

The chain joins TRBV30 to TRBJ1-2, with unresolved D. Germline CDR1 GTSNPN, CDR2 SVGIG (reference sequence). The CDR3 has 14 amino acids. Trimming shortened V by 4 bases and J by 4 bases, and 16 bases separated the two germline ends. The CDR3 DNA sequence: TGTGCCTGGATGAGGCTTACAAAATCCTATGGCTACACCTTC. Its translation is CAWMRLTKSYGYTF.

The gene calls are TRBV18 and TRBJ1-6; 7 bases line up with TRBD1. Germline CDR1 reads KGHSH; CDR2 reads LQKENI. V dropped 4 bases and J dropped 5; count of bases not matched to a gene: 11. This CDR3 is 17 amino acids long. CDR3 region: CASSLSTLTGNNSPLHF. CDR3 nucleotides: TGTGCCAGCTCACTCTCCACCCTGACAGGGAATAATTCACCCCTCCACTTT.

The chain carries TRBV6-1 and TRBJ1-6; D is possibly TRBD1 (5 bases). The CDR3 has 15 amino acids. CDR1 is MNHNS, CDR2 SASEGT, per germline. V was trimmed by 0 bases and J by 7 bases, leaving 10 bases between them. The CDR3 coding sequence is TGTGCCAGCAGTGAAGCGGTGGGGGAAAATTCACCCCTCCACTTT. It encodes CASSEAVGENSPLHF.

The chain uses TRBV6-5 and TRBJ1-2, with no clear D. The CDR3 covers 11 residues. V lost 5 bases to trimming and J lost 7 bases, with 8 bases between them. The germline CDR1 and CDR2 sequences are MNHEY and SVGAGI. CDR3 DNA sequence: TGTGCCAGCAGTCCCGGTGGTGGCTACACCTTC. Its protein is CASSPGGGYTF.